Here is one T cell receptor beta chain with its context. These data come from a study of control samples from healthy donors and cancer patients. This CDR3 region has 12 residues. The V gene's germline CDR1 is SGHAT and CDR2 FQDESV (reference sequence). Between the trimmed V and J ends, which lost 3 bases and 11 bases, there was a span of 13 bases. Clones were sequenced by immunoSEQ multiplex PCR, and TCRdb holds only the in-frame ones, with some missing. The sample lists approximately 160,000 clones, 80% to 95% occurring once. The chain carries TRBV11-1 and TRBJ1-1; maybe TRBD1 (5 bases). The TCR comes from a woman younger than 45 in good health. Sequenced input: blood. The CDR3 region is CASSFPGLQAFF. The CDR3 region has the DNA TGTGCCAGCAGCTTTCCGGGACTTCAGGCTTTCTTT.